This entry is about one T cell receptor (beta chain). These data originate in a study of OX40 agonist ivuxolimab in advanced cancers. Sequencing used immunoSEQ multiplex PCR; TCRdb keeps in-frame clones, though not all of them. In the table there are some 84,000 clones, around 93% of which are singletons. The junction had 2 bases not matched to a gene; V was cut back by 0 bases and J by 8 bases. This CDR3 comprises 15 residues. The V gene's germline CDR1 is MNHEY and CDR2 SVGAGI. This chain links TRBV6-5 with TRBJ1-4; TRBD1 matches at 11 bases. This clonotype was obtained from an adult with an advanced solid tumor such as melanoma, head and neck, liver or kidney cancer. This specimen consisted of CD4+ or CD8+ T cells sorted from blood, obtained in a trial of the OX40 agonist ivuxolimab. The CDR3 DNA reads TGTGCCAGCAGTTACTCGGGGACAGGGGGAGAAAAACTGTTTTTT. Its protein is CASSYSGTGGEKLFF.